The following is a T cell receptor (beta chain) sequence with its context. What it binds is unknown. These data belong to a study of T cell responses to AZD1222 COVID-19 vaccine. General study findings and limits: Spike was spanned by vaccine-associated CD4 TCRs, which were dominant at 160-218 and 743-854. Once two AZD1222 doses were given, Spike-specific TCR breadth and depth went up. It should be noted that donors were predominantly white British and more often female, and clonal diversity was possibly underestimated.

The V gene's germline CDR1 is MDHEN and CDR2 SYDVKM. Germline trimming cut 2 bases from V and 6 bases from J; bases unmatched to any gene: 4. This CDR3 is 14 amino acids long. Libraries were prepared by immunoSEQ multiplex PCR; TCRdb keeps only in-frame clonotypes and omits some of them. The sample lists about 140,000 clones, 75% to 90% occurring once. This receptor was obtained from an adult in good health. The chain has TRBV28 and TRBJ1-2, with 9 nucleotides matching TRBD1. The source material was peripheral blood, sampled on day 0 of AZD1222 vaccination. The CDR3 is CASSLIGTGNGYTF. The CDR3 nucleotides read TGTGCCAGCAGTTTAATCGGGACAGGGAATGGCTACACCTTC.